This T cell receptor beta chain came from a study of T cell repertoires in aging, cancer and after chemotherapy. Overall study context: Patients with glioblastoma brain tumors were sampled before and after temozolomide-based therapy. Whole-study results and caveats: In healthy donors, age-related TCR diversity loss mainly reflected lost richness. Untreated cancer patients had significantly lower blood TCR diversity than age-matched healthy donors.

Peripheral blood genomic DNA, not sorted cells or RNA, was the template. A mixed TRB-A/B primer pool amplified rearranged TRB by multiplex touch-down PCR. A single record per CDR3 protein comes from TCRdb applying MiXCR to the multiplex PCR reads. Among about 1,600 distinct CDR3 sequences listed, over 20% were seen once. With respect to this clonotype: Antigen specificity is unknown.

This TCR was recovered from a human donor with a solid tumor. Sequencing was carried out using blood.

For the CDR3, the DNA is TGCGCCAGCAGCGGGGCGACAGGGGGCTCTGGAAACACCATATATTTT. Its translation: CASSGATGGSGNTIYF. The chain employs TRBV5-1 and TRBJ1-3, with 9 bases that match TRBD1. The germline gives CDR1 SGHRS, CDR2 YFSETQ. Germline trimming cut 4 bases from V and 0 bases from J; bases unmatched to any gene: 5. There are 16 residues in the CDR3.